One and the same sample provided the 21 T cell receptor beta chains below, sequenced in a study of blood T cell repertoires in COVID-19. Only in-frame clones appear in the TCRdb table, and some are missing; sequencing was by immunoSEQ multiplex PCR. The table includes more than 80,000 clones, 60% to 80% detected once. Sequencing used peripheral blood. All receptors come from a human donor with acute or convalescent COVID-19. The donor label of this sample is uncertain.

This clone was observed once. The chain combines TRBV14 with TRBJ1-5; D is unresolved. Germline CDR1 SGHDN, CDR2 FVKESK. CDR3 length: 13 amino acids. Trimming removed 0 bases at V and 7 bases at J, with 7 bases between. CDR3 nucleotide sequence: TGTGCCAGCAGCCAAGATCGAGGACAGCCCCAGCATTTT. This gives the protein CASSQDRGQPQHF.

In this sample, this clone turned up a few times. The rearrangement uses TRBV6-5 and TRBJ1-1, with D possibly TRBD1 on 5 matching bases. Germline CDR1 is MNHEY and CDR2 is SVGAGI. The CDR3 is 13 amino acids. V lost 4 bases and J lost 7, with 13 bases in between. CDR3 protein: CASSFIDDSEAFF. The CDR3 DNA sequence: TGTGCCAGCAGTTTCATCGACGACAGTGAAGCTTTCTTT.

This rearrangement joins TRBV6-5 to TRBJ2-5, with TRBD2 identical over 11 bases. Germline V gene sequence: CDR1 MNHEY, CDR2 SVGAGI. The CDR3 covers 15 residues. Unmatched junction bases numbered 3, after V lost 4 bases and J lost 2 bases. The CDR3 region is CASSSVAGGQETQYF. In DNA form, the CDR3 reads TGTGCCAGCAGTTCCGTAGCGGGGGGGCAAGAGACCCAGTACTTC.

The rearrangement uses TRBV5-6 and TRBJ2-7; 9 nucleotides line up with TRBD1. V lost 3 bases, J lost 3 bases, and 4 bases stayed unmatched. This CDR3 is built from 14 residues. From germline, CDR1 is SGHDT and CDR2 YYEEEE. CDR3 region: CASSSGQGLYEQYF. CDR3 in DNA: TGTGCCAGCAGCTCGGGACAGGGACTCTACGAGCAGTACTTC.

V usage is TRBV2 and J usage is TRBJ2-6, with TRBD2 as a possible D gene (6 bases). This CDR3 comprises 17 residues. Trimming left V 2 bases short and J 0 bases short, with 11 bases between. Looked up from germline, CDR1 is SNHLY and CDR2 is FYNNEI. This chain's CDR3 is CASSETPGSSGANVLTF. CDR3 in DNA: TGTGCCAGCAGTGAAACCCCCGGGAGCTCTGGGGCCAACGTCCTGACTTTC.

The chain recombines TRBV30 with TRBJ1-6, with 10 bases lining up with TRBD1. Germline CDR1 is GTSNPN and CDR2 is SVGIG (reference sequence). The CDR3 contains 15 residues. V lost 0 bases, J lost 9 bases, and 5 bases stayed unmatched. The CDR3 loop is CAWSVLDRGISPLHF. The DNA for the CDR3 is TGTGCCTGGAGTGTACTGGACAGGGGGATTTCACCCCTCCACTTT.

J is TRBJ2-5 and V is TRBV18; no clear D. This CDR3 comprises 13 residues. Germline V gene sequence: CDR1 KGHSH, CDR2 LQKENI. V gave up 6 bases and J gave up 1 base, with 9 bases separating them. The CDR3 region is CASSPTTQETQYF. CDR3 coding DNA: TGTGCCAGCTCCCCTACTACCCAAGAGACCCAGTACTTC. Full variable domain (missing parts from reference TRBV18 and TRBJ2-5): NAGVMQNPRHLVRRRGQEARLRCSPMKGHSHVYWYRQLPEEGLKFMVYLQKENIIDESGMPKERFSAEFPKEGPSILRIQQVVRGDSAAYFCASSPTTQETQYFGPGTRLLVL.

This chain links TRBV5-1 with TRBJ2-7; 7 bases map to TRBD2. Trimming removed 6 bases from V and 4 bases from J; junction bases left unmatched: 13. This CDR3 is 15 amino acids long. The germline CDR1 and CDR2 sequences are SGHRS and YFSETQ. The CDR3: CASNMGLAVDYEQYF. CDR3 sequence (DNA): TGCGCCAGCAACATGGGGCTAGCGGTTGATTACGAGCAGTACTTC.

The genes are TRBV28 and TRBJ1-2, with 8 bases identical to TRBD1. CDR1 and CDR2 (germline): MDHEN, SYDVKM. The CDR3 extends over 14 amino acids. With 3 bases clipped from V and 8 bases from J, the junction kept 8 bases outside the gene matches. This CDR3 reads CASSLGQGAGGYTF. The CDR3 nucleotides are TGTGCCAGCAGTTTGGGTCAGGGGGCAGGAGGCTACACCTTC.

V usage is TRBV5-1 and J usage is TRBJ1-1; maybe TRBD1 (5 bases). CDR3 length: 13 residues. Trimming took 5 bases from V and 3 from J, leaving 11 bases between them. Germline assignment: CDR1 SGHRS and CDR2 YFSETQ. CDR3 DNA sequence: TGCGCCAGCAGTCGGGTCAGGGACACTGAAGCTTTCTTT. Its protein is CASSRVRDTEAFF.

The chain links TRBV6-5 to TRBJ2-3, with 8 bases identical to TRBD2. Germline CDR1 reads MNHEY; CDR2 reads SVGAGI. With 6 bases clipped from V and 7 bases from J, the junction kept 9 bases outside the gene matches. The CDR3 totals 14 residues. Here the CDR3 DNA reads TGTGCCAGCAGGGGGACTAGTCGCCAAAATACGCAGTATTTT. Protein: CASRGTSRQNTQYF.

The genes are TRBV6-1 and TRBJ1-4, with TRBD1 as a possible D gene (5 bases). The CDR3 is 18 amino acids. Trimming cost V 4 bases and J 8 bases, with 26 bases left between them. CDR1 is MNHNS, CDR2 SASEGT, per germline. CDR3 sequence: CASSGFPLGRGFEEKLFF. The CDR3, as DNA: TGTGCCAGCAGTGGCTTCCCACTGGGGCGGGGCTTTGAAGAAAAACTGTTTTTT.

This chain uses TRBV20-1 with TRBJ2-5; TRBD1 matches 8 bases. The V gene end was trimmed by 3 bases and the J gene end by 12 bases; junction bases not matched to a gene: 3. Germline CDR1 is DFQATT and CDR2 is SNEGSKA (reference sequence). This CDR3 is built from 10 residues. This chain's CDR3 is CSASWGQEYF. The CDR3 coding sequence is TGCAGTGCTAGTTGGGGACAGGAGTACTTC.

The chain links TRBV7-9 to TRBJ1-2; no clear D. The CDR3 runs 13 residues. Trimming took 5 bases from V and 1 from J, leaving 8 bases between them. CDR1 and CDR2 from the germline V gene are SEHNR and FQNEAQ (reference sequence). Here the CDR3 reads CASSVQINYGYTF. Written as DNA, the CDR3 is TGTGCCAGCAGCGTACAGATTAACTATGGCTACACCTTC.

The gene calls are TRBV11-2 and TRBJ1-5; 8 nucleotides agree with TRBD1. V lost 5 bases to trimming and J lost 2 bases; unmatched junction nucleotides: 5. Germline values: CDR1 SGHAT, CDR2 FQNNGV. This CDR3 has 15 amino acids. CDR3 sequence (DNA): TGTGCCAGCAGCACGACAGGGGAGGGCAATCAGCCCCAGCATTTT. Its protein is CASSTTGEGNQPQHF.

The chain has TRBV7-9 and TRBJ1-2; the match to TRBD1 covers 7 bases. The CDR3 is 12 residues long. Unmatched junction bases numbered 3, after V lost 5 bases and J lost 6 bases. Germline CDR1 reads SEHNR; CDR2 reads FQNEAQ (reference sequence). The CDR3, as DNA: TGTGCCAGCAGCCTACAGGGGAATGGCTACACCTTC. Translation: CASSLQGNGYTF.

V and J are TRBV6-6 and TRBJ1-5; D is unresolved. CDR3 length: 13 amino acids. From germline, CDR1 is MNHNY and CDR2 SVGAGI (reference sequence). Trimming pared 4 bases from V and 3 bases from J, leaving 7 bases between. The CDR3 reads CASSSDINQPQHF. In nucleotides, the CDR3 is TGTGCCAGCAGTTCCGACATCAATCAGCCCCAGCATTTT.

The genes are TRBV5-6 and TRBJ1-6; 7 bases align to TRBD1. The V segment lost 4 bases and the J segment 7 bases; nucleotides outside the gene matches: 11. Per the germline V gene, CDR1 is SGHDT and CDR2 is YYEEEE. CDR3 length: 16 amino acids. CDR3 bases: TGTGCCAGCAGCCCTAGGGGGCCCGTGGAGAATTCACCCCTCCACTTT. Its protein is CASSPRGPVENSPLHF.

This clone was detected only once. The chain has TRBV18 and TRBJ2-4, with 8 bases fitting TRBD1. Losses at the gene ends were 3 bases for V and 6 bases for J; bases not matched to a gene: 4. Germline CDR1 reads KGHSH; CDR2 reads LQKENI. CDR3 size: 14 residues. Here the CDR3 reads CASSPGTGTNIQYF. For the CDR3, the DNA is TGTGCCAGCTCACCCGGGACAGGCACAAACATTCAGTACTTC.

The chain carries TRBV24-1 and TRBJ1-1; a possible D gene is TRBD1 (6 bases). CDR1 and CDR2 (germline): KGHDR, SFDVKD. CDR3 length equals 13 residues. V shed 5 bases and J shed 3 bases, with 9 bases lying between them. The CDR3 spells CATSGAGDTEAFF. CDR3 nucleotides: TGTGCCACCAGTGGAGCAGGGGACACTGAAGCTTTCTTT.

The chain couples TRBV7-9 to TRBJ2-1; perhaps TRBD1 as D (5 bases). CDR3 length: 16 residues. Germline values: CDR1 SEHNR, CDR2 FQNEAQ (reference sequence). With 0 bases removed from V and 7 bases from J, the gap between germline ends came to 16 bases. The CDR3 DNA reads TGTGCCAGCAGCTTAGCGGTAGGGCAGGGTGGGAATGAGCAGTTCTTC. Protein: CASSLAVGQGGNEQFF.